This T cell receptor beta chain was observed in a study of technical replicates of blood from a handful of donors. TCRdb's table, derived via immunoSEQ multiplex PCR, lists solely in-frame clones and lacks some. The sample shows 66,000 or so clones, 97% of them seen only once. Trimming removed 5 bases from V and 3 bases from J; junction bases left unmatched: 7. The length of the CDR3 is 16 residues. CDR1 and CDR2 from the germline V gene are MNHNY and SVGAGI (reference sequence). The genes are TRBV6-6 and TRBJ1-5, with 10 bases fitting TRBD1. This receptor was identified in a human donor in good health. The sample consisted of T cells isolated from PBMCs. The CDR3 is CASSTGTGATNQPQHF. CDR3 in DNA: TGTGCCAGCAGTACCGGGACAGGGGCAACCAATCAGCCCCAGCATTTT.